A selection of T cell receptor beta chains follows, all from one sample in a study of CD8+ T cells in alopecia areata. Measured with immunoSEQ multiplex PCR; TCRdb has only the in-frame clones, and not every one. Seen here are around 190,000 clones, roughly 60% observed once, and the top ten hold approximately 0.93%. The sample here was CD4+ T cells sorted from blood, taken at week 24, from a patient treated with tofacitinib. These receptors came from a human donor with alopecia areata. Both conserved end residues are part of each CDR3. The D gene is left open where the match is weak. Rows may omit the clone size; those that give it use once, few, many or a size class.

D | size | J | V | DNA | CDR3
TRBD1 | . | TRBJ1-5 | TRBV19 | TGTGCCAGTAGTCCCACAGGGGTTCCCAATCAGCCCCAGCATTTT | CASSPTGVPNQPQHF
. | . | TRBJ2-1 | TRBV28 | TGTGCCAGCAGTTTATACAATGAGCAGTTCTTC | CASSLYNEQFF
. | . | TRBJ2-1 | TRBV19 | TGTGCCAGTAGTATAACATCTTGGCGCGAGCAGTTCTTC | CASSITSWREQFF
. | . | TRBJ2-6 | TRBV10-3 | TGTGCCATCAGTGTCAAGCCCTCTGGGGCCAACGTCCTGACTTTC | CAISVKPSGANVLTF
. | few | TRBJ2-1 | TRBV5-6 | TGTGCCAGCAGGGGGAGGCAGGGGAATGAGCAGTTCTTC | CASRGRQGNEQFF
. | . | TRBJ1-2 | TRBV18 | TGTGCCAGCTCACCTGGCGGAGACTATGGCTACACCTTC | CASSPGGDYGYTF
TRBD2 | . | TRBJ2-1 | TRBV6-5 | TGTGCCAGCAGAGGGACTAGCGGGGGTGATGAGCAGTTCTTC | CASRGTSGGDEQFF
. | . | TRBJ1-2 | TRBV6-6 | TGTGCCAGCAGCCCCTTGGTCTATGGCTACACCTTC | CASSPLVYGYTF
. | . | TRBJ2-7 | TRBV9 | TGTGCCAGCAGCGTAGATTCATCCAGCTACGAGCAGTACTTC | CASSVDSSSYEQYF
TRBD2 | . | TRBJ2-5 | TRBV25-1 | TGTGCCAGCAGTGTTTCTAGCGGGGGGGCCTTGGAGACCCAGTACTTC | CASSVSSGGALETQYF
TRBD1 | . | TRBJ1-2 | TRBV25-1 | TGTGCCAGCCTATCTACGGGACAGGGGGCTGCTGGCTACACCTTC | CASLSTGQGAAGYTF
. | . | TRBJ1-1 | TRBV11-2 | TGTGCCAGCAGCTTAGGTCGACGGAACACTGAAGCTTTCTTT | CASSLGRRNTEAFF
. | . | TRBJ2-1 | TRBV7-2 | TGTGCCAGCAGCCAAGGGGGACGATGGGGGCAGTTCTTC | CASSQGGRWGQFF
TRBD1 | . | TRBJ1-2 | TRBV7-9 | TGTGCCAGCAGCTCCGGGACAGCCCTCCCACGGGGCTATGGCTACACCTTC | CASSSGTALPRGYGYTF
TRBD1 | . | TRBJ1-6 | TRBV6-4 | TGTGCCAGCGTGGGACAGGGGGGCCCCAGCTCCTATAATTCACCCCTCCACTTT | CASVGQGGPSSYNSPLHF
. | . | TRBJ2-7 | TRBV2 | TGTGCCAGCACCGGGACCGGGGCCTACGAGCAGTACTTC | CASTGTGAYEQYF
. | . | TRBJ1-2 | TRBV7-9 | TGTGCCAGCAGCTCCAACTATGGCTACACCTTC | CASSSNYGYTF
TRBD1 | . | TRBJ1-1 | TRBV9 | TGTGCCAGCAGCGGACAGGGGGCCGGGACTGAAGCTTTCTTT | CASSGQGAGTEAFF
. | . | TRBJ2-1 | TRBV25-1 | TGTGCCAGCAGTGGGGGAATTGGGCAGTTCTTC | CASSGGIGQFF
TRBD2 | . | TRBJ2-3 | TRBV7-9 | TGTGCCAGCACCCGCGGGGGGGGTTACACAGATACGCAGTATTTT | CASTRGGGYTDTQYF
. | . | TRBJ1-6 | TRBV27 | TGTGCCACCGGGACCGGGAATTCGGGTTCACCCCTCCACTTT | CATGTGNSGSPLHF
. | . | TRBJ2-3 | TRBV23-1 | TGCGCCAGCAGTCCAGAGCCGTCCGGGGGGCCATATTCAGATACGCAGTATTTT | CASSPEPSGGPYSDTQYF
TRBD1 | . | TRBJ2-7 | TRBV11-2 | TGTGCCAGCAGCTTACTCAGTATGAGGGGGCAGCCCTACGAGCAGTACTTC | CASSLLSMRGQPYEQYF
. | . | TRBJ2-7 | TRBV9 | TGTGCCAGCAGCGTGACAGAGGGCGAGCAGTACTTC | CASSVTEGEQYF
. | . | TRBJ1-2 | TRBV30 | TGTGCCTGGAGTGTACCTGCGGAAGATGGCTACACCTTC | CAWSVPAEDGYTF
. | few | TRBJ2-3 | TRBV29-1 | TGCAGCGCCCGAACCGGGACTCTCGTAACAGATACGCAGTATTTT | CSARTGTLVTDTQYF
. | . | TRBJ1-6 | TRBV11-2 | TGTGCCAGCAGCTTAGTAGGGGAGCCTAATTCACCCCTCCACTTT | CASSLVGEPNSPLHF
. | few | TRBJ2-1 | TRBV5-1 | TGCGCCAGCAGCTTGAATCGCTTAGGAGATGAGCAGTTCTTC | CASSLNRLGDEQFF
. | . | TRBJ2-1 | TRBV15 | TGTGCCACCAGCAGGGCGGGACAGAGCAACAATGAGCAGTTCTTC | CATSRAGQSNNEQFF
TRBD2 | . | TRBJ2-1 | TRBV7-2 | TGTGCCAGCAGCTTAGATATAGCGGGGGCGTACAATGAGCAGTTCTTC | CASSLDIAGAYNEQFF
TRBD1 | once | TRBJ1-1 | TRBV2 | TGTGCCAGCTCCCTGGGGTGGGACAGAGAAGCTTTCTTT | CASSLGWDREAFF
. | . | TRBJ1-5 | TRBV27 | TGTGCCAGCAGTTTGGAAGGACGCAACGGGCAGCCCCAGCATTTT | CASSLEGRNGQPQHF
TRBD1 | . | TRBJ1-2 | TRBV6-5 | TGTGCCAGCAGTTACACGGGACAGGAGGGCTACACCTTC | CASSYTGQEGYTF
. | few | TRBJ2-7 | TRBV23-1 | TGCGCCAGCAGTCAACATTACAGGGACGAGCAGTACTTC | CASSQHYRDEQYF
TRBD1 | . | TRBJ1-1 | TRBV27 | TGTGCCAGCAGTTCCCCGACAGGGAGGAACACTGAAGCTTTCTTT | CASSSPTGRNTEAFF
TRBD1 | . | TRBJ1-1 | TRBV29-1 | TGCAGCGTTGCGGGGGTAGGGGGCGCAGGTAGCACTGAAGCTTTCTTT | CSVAGVGGAGSTEAFF
. | few | TRBJ1-6 | TRBV4-3 | TGCGCCAGCAGCCAAGATAGGGACTCACCCCTCCACTTT | CASSQDRDSPLHF
. | few | TRBJ2-7 | TRBV30 | TGTGCCTGGAGTGTTCCGAATTCCTACGAGCAGTACTTC | CAWSVPNSYEQYF
. | few | TRBJ1-1 | TRBV2 | TGTGCCAGCAGGGGCCAGACGAACACTGAAGCTTTCTTT | CASRGQTNTEAFF
. | . | TRBJ2-2 | TRBV7-3 | TGTGCCAGCAGCTCAAGGGGGGCAGCTCACACCGGGGAGCTGTTTTTT | CASSSRGAAHTGELFF
. | . | TRBJ2-3 | TRBV4-3 | TGCGCCAGCAGCCAAGATCAGGACTGGGCGCAGTATTTT | CASSQDQDWAQYF
. | many | TRBJ2-2 | TRBV4-3 | TGCGCCAGCAGCCAAGATCAACTAGCTAGCGGGGAGCTGTTTTTT | CASSQDQLASGELFF
. | . | TRBJ1-2 | TRBV12-5 | TGTGCTAGTGGTTTCCCCTATGGCTACACCTTC | CASGFPYGYTF
. | . | TRBJ1-6 | TRBV30 | TGTGCCTGGAACCAACAAGGGGACTCACCCCTCCACTTT | CAWNQQGDSPLHF
TRBD2 | once | TRBJ2-1 | TRBV29-1 | TGCAGCGTTGTAGCTCTAGCGGGGTACAATGAGCAGTTCTTC | CSVVALAGYNEQFF
. | many | TRBJ1-1 | TRBV29-1 | TGCAGCGTTGACGAGGGAGCTTTCTTT | CSVDEGAFF
. | . | TRBJ1-4 | TRBV4-3 | TGCGCCAGCAGCCAAGATTATGGAGAAAAACTGTTTTTT | CASSQDYGEKLFF
. | . | TRBJ1-1 | TRBV30 | TGTGCGAGTACCCCCGGCGGAAGGGACACTGAAGCTTTCTTT | CASTPGGRDTEAFF